The TCR beta chain under discussion was sequenced for a study of blood T cells in healthy people across ages. Combining a sample-barcoded 5' primer with a J-beta primer mix, a second PCR ran for roughly 7 to 12 cycles. TCRdb independently ran MiXCR on the 5' RACE reads; one entry per CDR3 protein. The top ten clones hold less than 8% of a sample with around 1.5 million distinct CDR3 sequences, approximately 40% of them seen once. The sequence came from a woman aged 18 to 35 in good health. Source material: blood.

The CDR3 region is CASVAGYNTGELFF. In DNA form, the CDR3 reads TGTGCCAGCGTAGCGGGGTACAACACCGGGGAGCTGTTTTTT. The chain carries TRBV28 and TRBJ2-2; 8 positions match TRBD2. After removal of 8 bases from V and 2 bases from J, the junction contained 4 bases not matched to a gene. Germline V gene sequence: CDR1 MDHEN, CDR2 SYDVKM. There are 14 residues in the CDR3.